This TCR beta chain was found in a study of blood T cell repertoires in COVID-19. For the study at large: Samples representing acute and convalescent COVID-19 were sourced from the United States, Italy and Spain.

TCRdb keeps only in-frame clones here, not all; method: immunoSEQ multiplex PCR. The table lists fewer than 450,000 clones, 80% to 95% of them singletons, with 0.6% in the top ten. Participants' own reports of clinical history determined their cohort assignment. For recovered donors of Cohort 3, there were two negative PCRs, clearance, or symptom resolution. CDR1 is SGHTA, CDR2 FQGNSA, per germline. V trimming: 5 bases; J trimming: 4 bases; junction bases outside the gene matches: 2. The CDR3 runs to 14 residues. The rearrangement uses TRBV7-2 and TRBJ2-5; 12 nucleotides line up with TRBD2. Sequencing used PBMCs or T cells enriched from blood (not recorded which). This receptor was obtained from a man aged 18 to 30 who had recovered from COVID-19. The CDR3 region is CASSQGLAGETQYF. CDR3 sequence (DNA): TGTGCCAGCAGCCAGGGACTAGCGGGAGAGACCCAGTACTTC.